This T cell receptor beta chain was sequenced during a study of blood T cell repertoires in COVID-19. Study at large: Specimens from acute and convalescent COVID-19 originated in the United States, Italy and Spain. In each case, the material was cDNA or gDNA derived from T cells, B-cell-depleted T cells, or PBMCs.

As originally analysed: Nucleated cell number was recorded as an estimate derived from reference gene primer amplification. The repertoire was sequenced with immunoSEQ multiplex PCR; TCRdb's copy has only in-frame clones and lacks some. The DNA was the basis for D and trimming; V, J and clone size are from that table. The sample lists tens of thousands of clones, approximately 78% occurring once. The V gene's germline CDR1 is GTSNPN and CDR2 SVGIG (reference sequence). V was clipped by 0 bases and J by 3 bases, with 14 bases between them. The CDR3 is made up of 15 amino acids. Material for sequencing was peripheral blood. The receptor was isolated from a woman of 80 years or more with acute or convalescent COVID-19. This rearrangement joins TRBV30 to TRBJ1-2, with D unresolved. CDR3 in amino acids: CAWSVGAKADYGYTF. The CDR3 DNA reads as TGTGCCTGGAGTGTAGGCGCCAAAGCGGACTATGGCTACACCTTC.